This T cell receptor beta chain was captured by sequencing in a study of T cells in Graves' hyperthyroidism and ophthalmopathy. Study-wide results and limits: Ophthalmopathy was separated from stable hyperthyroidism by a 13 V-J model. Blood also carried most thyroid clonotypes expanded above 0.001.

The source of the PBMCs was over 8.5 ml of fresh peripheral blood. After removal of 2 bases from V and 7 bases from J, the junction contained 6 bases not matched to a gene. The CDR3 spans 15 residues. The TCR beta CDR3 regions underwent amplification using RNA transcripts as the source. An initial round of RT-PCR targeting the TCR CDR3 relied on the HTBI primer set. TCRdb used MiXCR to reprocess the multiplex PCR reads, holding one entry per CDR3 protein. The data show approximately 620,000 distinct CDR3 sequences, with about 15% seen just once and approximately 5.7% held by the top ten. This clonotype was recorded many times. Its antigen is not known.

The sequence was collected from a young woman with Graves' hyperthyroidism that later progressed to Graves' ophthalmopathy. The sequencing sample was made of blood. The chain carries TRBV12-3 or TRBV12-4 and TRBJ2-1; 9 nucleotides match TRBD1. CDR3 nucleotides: TGTGCCAGCAGTTTACGAAAGGGACAGGGTAATGAGCAGTTCTTC. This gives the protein CASSLRKGQGNEQFF.